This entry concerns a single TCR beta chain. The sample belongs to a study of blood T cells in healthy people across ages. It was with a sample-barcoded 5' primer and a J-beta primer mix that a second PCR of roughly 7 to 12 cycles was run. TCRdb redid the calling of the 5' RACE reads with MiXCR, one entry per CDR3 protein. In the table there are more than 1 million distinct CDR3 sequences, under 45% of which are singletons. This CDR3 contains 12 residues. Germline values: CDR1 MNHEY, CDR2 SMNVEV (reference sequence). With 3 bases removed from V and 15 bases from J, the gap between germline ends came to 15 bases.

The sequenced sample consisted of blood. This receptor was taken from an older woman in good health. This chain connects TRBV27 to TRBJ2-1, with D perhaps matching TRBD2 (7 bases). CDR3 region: CASSFEGERGFF. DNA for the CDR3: TGTGCCAGCAGTTTTGAGGGGGAGCGGGGGTTCTTC.